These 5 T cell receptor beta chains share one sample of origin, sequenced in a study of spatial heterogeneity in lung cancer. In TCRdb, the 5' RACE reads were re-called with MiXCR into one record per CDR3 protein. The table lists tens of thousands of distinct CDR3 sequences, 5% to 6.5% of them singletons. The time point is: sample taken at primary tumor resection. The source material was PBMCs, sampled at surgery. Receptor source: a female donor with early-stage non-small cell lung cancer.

Written as DNA, the CDR3 is TGTGCCACCAGTGATTTCCTAAGTCAGCTCCTACTTAACTATGGCTACACCTTC. Amino acids: CATSDFLSQLLLNYGYTF. V and J are TRBV24-1 and TRBJ1-2; no definite D call. Trimming left V 1 base short and J 1 base short, with 18 bases between. Germline V gives CDR1 KGHDR, CDR2 SFDVKD. This CDR3 is 18 amino acids long.

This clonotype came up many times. CDR3 bases: TGTGCCAGCAGCTTATTGACCCTCGGGGGACAGATGAACACTGAAGCTTTCTTT. Amino acid sequence: CASSLLTLGGQMNTEAFF. V usage is TRBV13 and J usage is TRBJ1-1; 7 bases fit TRBD1. Germline CDR1 is PRHDT and CDR2 is FYEKMQ (reference sequence). V lost 2 bases and J lost 0; bases outside the gene matches: 12. This CDR3 contains 18 residues.

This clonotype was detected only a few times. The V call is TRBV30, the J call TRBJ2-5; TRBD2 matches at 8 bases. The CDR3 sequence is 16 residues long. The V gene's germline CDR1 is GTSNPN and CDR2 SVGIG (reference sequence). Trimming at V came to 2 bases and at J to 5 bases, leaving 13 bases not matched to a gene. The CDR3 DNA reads TGTGCCTGGAGTCCTCCTTCGGCGGGGGGCAGGGAGACCCAGTACTTC. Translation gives CAWSPPSAGGRETQYF.

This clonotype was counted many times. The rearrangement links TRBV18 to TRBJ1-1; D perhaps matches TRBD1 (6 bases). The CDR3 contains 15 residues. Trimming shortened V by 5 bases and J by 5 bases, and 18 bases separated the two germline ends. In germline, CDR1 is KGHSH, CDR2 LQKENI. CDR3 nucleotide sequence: TGTGCCAGCTCATCAAAAACAGGGCTGGGGACTGAAGCTTTCTTT. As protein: CASSSKTGLGTEAFF.

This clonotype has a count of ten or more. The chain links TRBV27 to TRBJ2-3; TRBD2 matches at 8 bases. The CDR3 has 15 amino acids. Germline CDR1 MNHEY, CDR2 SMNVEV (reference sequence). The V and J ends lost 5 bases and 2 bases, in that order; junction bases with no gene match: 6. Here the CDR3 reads CASSSPGGSTDTQYF. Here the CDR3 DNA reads TGTGCCAGCAGTAGCCCGGGGGGGTCCACAGATACGCAGTATTTT.